Listed here are 16 T cell receptor beta chains from one sample, sequenced in a study of chemoradiotherapy in HPV16-positive cancers. TCRdb's table, derived via immunoSEQ multiplex PCR, lists solely in-frame clones and lacks some. The table shows approximately 4,000 clones, with roughly 77% occurring only once. This material was acquired from a patient who underwent chemoradiotherapy. All receptors derive from a human donor with HPV-associated anogenital cancer.

V gene TRBV4-3 combines with J gene TRBJ2-6; D uncertain. This CDR3 contains 17 residues. CDR1 and CDR2 from the germline V gene are LGHNA and YSLEER. V was clipped by 0 bases and J by 0 bases, with 9 bases between them. The CDR3, as DNA: TGCGCCAGCAGCCAAGATGATCCGCGCTCTGGGGCCAACGTCCTGACTTTC. Translation gives CASSQDDPRSGANVLTF.

The chain is built from TRBV5-5 and TRBJ2-3, with 10 bases that match TRBD1. V dropped 3 bases and J dropped 2; count of bases not matched to a gene: 6. Germline CDR1 and CDR2: SGHKS and YYEKEE (reference sequence). The CDR3 spans 16 residues. CDR3 DNA sequence: TGTGCCAGCAGCTCAAGACAGGGGGCAAACACAGATACGCAGTATTTT. Translated, it gives CASSSRQGANTDTQYF.

The chain employs TRBV29-1 and TRBJ2-5, with 7 bases fitting TRBD1. Germline lookup yields CDR1 SQVTM and CDR2 ANQGSEA. This CDR3 has 13 residues. V gave up 3 bases and J gave up 4 bases; unmatched junction bases: 5. This CDR3 is CSVEVGGGETQYF. CDR3 nucleotides: TGCAGCGTTGAGGTAGGGGGCGGAGAGACCCAGTACTTC.

V usage is TRBV18 and J usage is TRBJ1-1; 7 bases fit TRBD1. V trimming: 3 bases; J trimming: 4 bases; junction bases outside the gene matches: 8. Germline V gene sequence: CDR1 KGHSH, CDR2 LQKENI. There are 15 residues in the CDR3. DNA of the CDR3: TGTGCCAGCTCACCCCCGACAGGGATTAGCACTGAAGCTTTCTTT. Its protein product is CASSPPTGISTEAFF.

The rearrangement joins TRBV28 to TRBJ2-7; no clear D gene. The ends were cut back, 6 bases at V and 4 bases at J, with 10 bases in the middle. The V gene's germline CDR1 is MDHEN and CDR2 SYDVKM. This CDR3 has 12 amino acids. CDR3 protein: CASSRLPYEQYF. DNA of the CDR3: TGTGCCAGCAGCCGACTCCCGTACGAGCAGTACTTC.

The V and J genes are TRBV28 and TRBJ2-1; 12 bases agree with TRBD1. Germline CDR1 is MDHEN and CDR2 is SYDVKM. Trimming removed 6 bases from V and 4 bases from J; junction bases left unmatched: 4. This CDR3 spans 15 amino acids. CDR3 DNA: TGTGCCAGCAGAGGGGACAGGGGGCGTTACAATGAGCAGTTCTTC. It encodes CASRGDRGRYNEQFF.

The rearrangement uses TRBV19 and TRBJ2-7; D may be TRBD2 (5 bases). The V end was cut by 5 bases, the J end by 0 bases, with 17 bases between. The CDR3 runs 16 residues. Germline V lookup: CDR1 LNHDA, CDR2 SQIVND (reference sequence). CDR3: CASSPRFARGSYEQYF. CDR3 sequence (DNA): TGTGCCAGTAGTCCCCGATTCGCCCGGGGCTCCTACGAGCAGTACTTC.

The chain couples TRBV7-8 to TRBJ1-5; D is unresolved. Trimming shortened V by 5 bases and J by 6 bases, and 11 bases separated the two germline ends. Germline V gives CDR1 SGHVS, CDR2 FQNEAQ. This CDR3 comprises 13 residues. This CDR3 reads CASSEQLSQPQHF. The CDR3 nucleotides read TGTGCCAGCAGCGAACAGTTGTCTCAGCCCCAGCATTTT.

The chain links TRBV6-6 to TRBJ2-7; D perhaps matches TRBD2 (5 bases). V lost 0 bases and J lost 1, with 10 bases in between. This CDR3 spans 15 amino acids. Germline CDR1 reads MNHNY; CDR2 reads SVGAGI (reference sequence). DNA for the CDR3: TGTGCCAGCAGTTACTCAGGCAGCGGTTCCTACGAGCAGTACTTC. Its translation is CASSYSGSGSYEQYF.

The V gene is TRBV7-2, the J gene TRBJ1-5; D call uncertain. Trimming stripped 5 bases from V and 11 bases from J, with 16 bases between. The CDR3 is 13 residues long. Germline V gives CDR1 SGHTA, CDR2 FQGNSA. The CDR3 protein is CASSPGPTPTQHF. The DNA of the CDR3 is TGTGCCAGCAGCCCCGGACCCACTCCGACCCAGCATTTT.

The V call is TRBV7-9, the J call TRBJ2-7; D is unclear. There are 14 residues in the CDR3. V was cut by 3 bases and J by 3 bases, with 12 bases left in between. Germline values: CDR1 SEHNR, CDR2 FQNEAQ (reference sequence). The CDR3 protein is CASSLAEASYEQYF. CDR3 in DNA: TGTGCCAGCAGCTTGGCCGAGGCAAGCTACGAGCAGTACTTC.

This sequence joins TRBV5-6 and TRBJ2-7, with 12 bases lining up with TRBD1. V gave up 4 bases and J gave up 9 bases; unmatched junction bases: 8. The CDR3 is 14 amino acids. Germline V gene data show CDR1 as SGHDT and CDR2 as YYEEEE. This CDR3 reads CASSTGTGGGRQYF. The CDR3 DNA is TGTGCCAGCAGCACCGGGACAGGGGGCGGGAGGCAGTACTTC.

The chain employs TRBV7-9 and TRBJ1-3; D perhaps matches TRBD1 (5 bases). Between the trimmed V and J ends, which lost 3 bases and 0 bases, there was a span of 21 bases. Germline V gene data show CDR1 as SEHNR and CDR2 as FQNEAQ (reference sequence). The CDR3 runs to 19 residues. The CDR3 DNA reads TGTGCCAGCAGCTTTGCCACTGAACCAGGGCCCATCTCTGGAAACACCATATATTTT. Its translation: CASSFATEPGPISGNTIYF.

The chain recombines TRBV15 with TRBJ2-6; D is uncertain. From germline, CDR1 is LNHNV and CDR2 YYDKDF (reference sequence). Trimming took 0 bases from V and 1 from J, leaving 7 bases between them. The CDR3 loop spans 16 amino acids. Here the CDR3 reads CATSREVLSGANVLTF. CDR3 in DNA: TGTGCCACCAGCAGAGAAGTTTTGTCTGGGGCCAACGTCCTGACTTTC.

CDR3 loop: CASSLGTGPTEAFF. For the CDR3, the DNA is TGCGCCAGCAGCTTGGGGACAGGGCCCACTGAAGCTTTCTTT. The V and J genes are TRBV5-1 and TRBJ1-1; 8 bases line up with TRBD1. The CDR3 spans 14 residues. The V segment lost 0 bases and the J segment 4 bases; nucleotides outside the gene matches: 2. Germline lookup yields CDR1 SGHRS and CDR2 YFSETQ. The full variable domain, completed using reference TRBV5-1 and TRBJ1-1, is KAGVTQTPRYLIKTRGQQVTLSCSPISGHRSVSWYQQTPGQGLQFLFEYFSETQRNKGNFPGRFSGRQFSNSRSEMNVSTLELGDSALYLCASSLGTGPTEAFFGQGTRLTVV.

The table lists this clone with a few counts. The J gene is TRBJ2-3, the V gene TRBV6-4, with TRBD2 identical over 10 bases. The CDR3 has 15 residues. The ends lost 3 bases at V and 4 bases at J; junction bases unmatched: 4. CDR1 and CDR2 from the germline V gene are MRHNA and SNTAGT. As DNA, the CDR3 is TGTGCCAGCAGTGAGCTAGCGGGGGCCCCAGATACGCAGTATTTT. Translating gives CASSELAGAPDTQYF.